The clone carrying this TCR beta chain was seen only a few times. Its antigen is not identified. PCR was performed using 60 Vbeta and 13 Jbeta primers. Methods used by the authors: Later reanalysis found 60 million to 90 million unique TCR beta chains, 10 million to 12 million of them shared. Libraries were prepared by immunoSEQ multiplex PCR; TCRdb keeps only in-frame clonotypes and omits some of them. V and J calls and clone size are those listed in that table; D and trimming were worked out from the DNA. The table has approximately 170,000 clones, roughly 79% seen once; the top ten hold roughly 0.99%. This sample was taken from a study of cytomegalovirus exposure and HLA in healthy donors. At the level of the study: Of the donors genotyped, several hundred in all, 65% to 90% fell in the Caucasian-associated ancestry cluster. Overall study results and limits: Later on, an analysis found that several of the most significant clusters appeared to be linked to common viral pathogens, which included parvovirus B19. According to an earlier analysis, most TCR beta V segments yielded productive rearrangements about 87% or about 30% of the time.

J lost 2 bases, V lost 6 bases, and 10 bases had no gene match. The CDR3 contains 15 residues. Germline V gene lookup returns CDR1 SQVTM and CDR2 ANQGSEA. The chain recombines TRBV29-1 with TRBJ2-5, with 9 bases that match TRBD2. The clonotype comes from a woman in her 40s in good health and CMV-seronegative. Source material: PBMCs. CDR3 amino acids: CSVLLAGGRQETQYF. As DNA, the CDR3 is TGCAGCGTCTTATTGGCGGGAGGGCGACAAGAGACCCAGTACTTC.